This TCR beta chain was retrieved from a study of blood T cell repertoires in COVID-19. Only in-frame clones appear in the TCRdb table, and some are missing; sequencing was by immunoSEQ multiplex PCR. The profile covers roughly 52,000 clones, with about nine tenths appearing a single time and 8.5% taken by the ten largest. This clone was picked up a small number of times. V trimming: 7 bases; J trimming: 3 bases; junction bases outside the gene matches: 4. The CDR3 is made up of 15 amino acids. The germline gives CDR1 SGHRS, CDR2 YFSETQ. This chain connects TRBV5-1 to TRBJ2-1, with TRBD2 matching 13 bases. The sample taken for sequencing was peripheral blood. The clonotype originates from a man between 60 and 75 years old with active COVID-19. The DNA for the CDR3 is TGCGCCAGCTCGGGACTAGCGGGGCTCTACAATGAGCAGTTCTTC. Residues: CASSGLAGLYNEQFF.